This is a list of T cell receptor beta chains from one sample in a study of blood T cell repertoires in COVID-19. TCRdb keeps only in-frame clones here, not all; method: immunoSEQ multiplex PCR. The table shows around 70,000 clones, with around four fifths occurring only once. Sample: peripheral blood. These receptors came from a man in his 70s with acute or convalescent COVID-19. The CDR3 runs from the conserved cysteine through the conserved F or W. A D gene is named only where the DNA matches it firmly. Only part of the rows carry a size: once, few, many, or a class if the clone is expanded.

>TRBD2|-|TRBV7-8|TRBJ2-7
CASSSTSGSYYEQYF
TGTGCCAGCAGCTCGACTAGCGGGAGTTATTACGAGCAGTACTTC
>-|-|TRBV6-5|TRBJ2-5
CASSYPLETQYF
TGTGCCAGCAGTTACCCCCTCGAGACCCAGTACTTC
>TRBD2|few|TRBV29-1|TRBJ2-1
CSVEGLSGRARDEQFF
TGCAGCGTTGAAGGGCTAAGCGGGAGGGCCAGAGATGAGCAGTTCTTC
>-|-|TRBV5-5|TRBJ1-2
CASSSLTDGYTF
TGTGCCAGCAGCTCCCTGACAGATGGCTACACCTTC
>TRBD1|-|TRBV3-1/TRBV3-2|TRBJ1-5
CASSQDEGQGWPQHF
TGTGCCAGCAGCCAAGATGAGGGACAGGGATGGCCCCAGCATTTT
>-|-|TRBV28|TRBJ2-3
CASSLWGGAGVDTQYF
TGTGCCAGCAGCCTCTGGGGTGGGGCTGGGGTAGATACGCAGTATTTT
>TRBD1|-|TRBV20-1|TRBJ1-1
CSASRTGYTEAFF
TGCAGTGCTAGTCGGACAGGGTACACTGAAGCTTTCTTT
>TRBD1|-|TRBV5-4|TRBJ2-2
CASSWDRFTGELFF
TGTGCCAGCAGTTGGGACAGGTTCACCGGGGAGCTGTTTTTT
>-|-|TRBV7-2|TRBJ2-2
CASSLKGLETGELFF
TGTGCCAGCAGCTTAAAGGGGCTGGAGACCGGGGAGCTGTTTTTT
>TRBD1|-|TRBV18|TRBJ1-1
CASSLSGTVNTEAFF
TGTGCCAGCTCATTGTCCGGGACAGTGAACACTGAAGCTTTCTTT
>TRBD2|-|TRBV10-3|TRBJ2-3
CAISESSLGGDTQYF
TGTGCCATCAGTGAGTCGAGCCTGGGGGGGGATACGCAGTATTTT
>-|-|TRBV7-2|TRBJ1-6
CASSSLGGAVNSPLHF
TGTGCCAGCAGCTCACTAGGGGGGGCCGTCAATTCACCCCTCCACTTT
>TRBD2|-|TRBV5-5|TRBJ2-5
CASSSTSGQETQYF
TGTGCCAGCAGTTCCACTAGCGGGCAAGAGACCCAGTACTTC
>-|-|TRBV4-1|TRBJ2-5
CASSRALVETQYF
TGCGCCAGCAGCCGGGCACTAGTGGAGACCCAGTACTTC
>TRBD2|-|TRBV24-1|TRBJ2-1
CATGAGGRDYNEQFF
TGTGCCACCGGAGCGGGGGGGCGTGACTACAATGAGCAGTTCTTC
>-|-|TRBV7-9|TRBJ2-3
CASGRGTDTQYF
TGTGCCAGCGGGAGAGGCACAGATACGCAGTATTTT
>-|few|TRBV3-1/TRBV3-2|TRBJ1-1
CASRLQGGSTEAFF
TGTGCCAGCAGACTACAGGGCGGGAGCACTGAAGCTTTCTTT
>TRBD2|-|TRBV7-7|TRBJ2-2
CASSLVRGGTGELFF
TGTGCTAGCAGCTTAGTCCGCGGGGGTACCGGGGAGCTGTTTTTT
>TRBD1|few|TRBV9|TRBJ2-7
CASSVGGRGSEQYF
TGTGCCAGCAGCGTAGGGGGCAGGGGGAGCGAGCAGTACTTC
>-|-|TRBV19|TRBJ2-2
CASSMGASVSTGELFF
TGTGCCAGTAGTATGGGGGCTAGTGTAAGCACCGGGGAGCTGTTTTTT
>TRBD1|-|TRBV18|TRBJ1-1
CASLEQGGNTEAFF
TGTGCCAGCTTAGAACAGGGGGGGAACACTGAAGCTTTCTTT
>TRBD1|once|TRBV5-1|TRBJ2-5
CASSNGQADGTQYF
TGCGCCAGCAGCAACGGACAGGCCGATGGGACCCAGTACTTC
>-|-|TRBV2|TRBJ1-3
CASSGDKRNTIYF
TGTGCCAGCAGTGGGGACAAAAGAAACACCATATATTTT
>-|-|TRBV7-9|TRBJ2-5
CASSPGGSFETQYF
TGTGCCAGCAGCCCAGGGGGGTCTTTCGAGACCCAGTACTTC
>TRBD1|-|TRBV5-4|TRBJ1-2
CASSGRDRGNYGYTF
TGTGCCAGCAGCGGGAGGGACAGGGGAAACTATGGCTACACCTTC
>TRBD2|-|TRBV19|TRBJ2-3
CASSTLAGGSTDTQYF
TGTGCCAGTAGTACCCTAGCGGGAGGAAGCACAGATACGCAGTATTTT
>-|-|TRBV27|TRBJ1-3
CASSPQNSGNTIYF
TGTGCCAGCAGCCCACAGAATTCTGGAAACACCATATATTTT